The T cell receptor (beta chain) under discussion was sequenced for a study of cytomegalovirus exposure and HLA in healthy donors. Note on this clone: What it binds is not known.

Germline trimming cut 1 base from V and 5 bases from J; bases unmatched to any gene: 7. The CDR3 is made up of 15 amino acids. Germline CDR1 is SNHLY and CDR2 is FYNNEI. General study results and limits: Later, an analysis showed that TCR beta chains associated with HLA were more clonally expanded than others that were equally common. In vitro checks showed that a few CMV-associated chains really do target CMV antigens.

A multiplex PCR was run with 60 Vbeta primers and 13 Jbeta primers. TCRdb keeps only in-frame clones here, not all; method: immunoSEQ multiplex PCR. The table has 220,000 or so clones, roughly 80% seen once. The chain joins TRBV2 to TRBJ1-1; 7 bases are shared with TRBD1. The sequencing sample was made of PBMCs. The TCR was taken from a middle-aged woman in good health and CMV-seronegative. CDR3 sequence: CASSEERARGTEAFF. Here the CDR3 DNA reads TGTGCCAGCAGTGAAGAAAGGGCCAGGGGGACTGAAGCTTTCTTT.